A selection of T cell receptor beta chains follows, all from one sample in a study of shared clonotypes between healthy human individuals. Measured with immunoSEQ multiplex PCR; TCRdb has only the in-frame clones, and not every one. Of around 1,900,000 clones listed, 80% to 95% are singletons. Material: naive CD8+ T cells from PBMCs. Every receptor here comes from a man aged 18 to 35 in good health. Some clones in this sample may be carry-over from other donors' samples. CDR3s include the opening cysteine and the closing phenylalanine or tryptophan. The order of the fields is J gene, clone size, D gene, V gene, CDR3 protein, CDR3 DNA. A D gene is named only where the DNA matches it firmly. Size values are once, few and many counts, or a class for expanded clones, and some rows have none.

j_call: TRBJ2-7; clone_size: -; d_call: TRBD2; v_call: TRBV9; cdr3_aa: CASSEAGLVGDEQYF; cdr3_nt: TGTGCCAGCAGCGAGGCGGGACTAGTCGGCGACGAGCAGTACTTC
j_call: TRBJ2-7; clone_size: -; d_call: -; v_call: TRBV7-8; cdr3_aa: CASSGRDGISYEQYF; cdr3_nt: TGTGCCAGCAGCGGAAGGGACGGCATATCCTACGAGCAGTACTTC
j_call: TRBJ2-1; clone_size: -; d_call: -; v_call: TRBV6-5; cdr3_aa: CASSYSSGANNEQFF; cdr3_nt: TGTGCCAGCAGTTACTCTTCGGGAGCAAACAATGAGCAGTTCTTC
j_call: TRBJ1-1; clone_size: -; d_call: -; v_call: TRBV25-1; cdr3_aa: CASSPQGSEAFF; cdr3_nt: TGTGCCAGCAGTCCTCAGGGTAGTGAAGCTTTCTTT
j_call: TRBJ2-1; clone_size: -; d_call: -; v_call: TRBV10-3; cdr3_aa: CAISESAGSYNEQFF; cdr3_nt: TGTGCCATCAGTGAGTCGGCGGGGTCTTACAATGAGCAGTTCTTC
j_call: TRBJ2-1; clone_size: -; d_call: -; v_call: TRBV7-9; cdr3_aa: CASSLGRNEQFF; cdr3_nt: TGTGCCAGCAGCTTAGGAAGGAATGAGCAGTTCTTC
j_call: TRBJ2-1; clone_size: -; d_call: -; v_call: TRBV27; cdr3_aa: CASSLPPSVEQFF; cdr3_nt: TGTGCCAGCAGTTTACCCCCTAGCGTCGAGCAGTTCTTC
j_call: TRBJ1-1; clone_size: -; d_call: TRBD1; v_call: TRBV19; cdr3_aa: CASSIDGFWQGGTEAFF; cdr3_nt: TGTGCCAGTAGTATAGATGGGTTTTGGCAGGGGGGAACTGAAGCTTTCTTT
j_call: TRBJ2-7; clone_size: -; d_call: -; v_call: TRBV11-2; cdr3_aa: CASSLYEVQYF; cdr3_nt: TGTGCCAGCAGCTTATACGAGGTGCAGTACTTC
j_call: TRBJ2-4; clone_size: -; d_call: -; v_call: TRBV5-6; cdr3_aa: CASSLALLPLNIQYF; cdr3_nt: TGTGCCAGCAGCTTGGCGCTGCTCCCCCTGAACATTCAGTACTTC
j_call: TRBJ1-5; clone_size: -; d_call: -; v_call: TRBV27; cdr3_aa: CASSTTGNQPQHF; cdr3_nt: TGTGCCAGCAGTACTACAGGAAATCAGCCCCAGCATTTT
j_call: TRBJ2-1; clone_size: -; d_call: -; v_call: TRBV4-1; cdr3_aa: CASSQVIRELYNEQFF; cdr3_nt: TGCGCCAGCAGCCAAGTCATCCGGGAGTTATACAATGAGCAGTTCTTC
j_call: TRBJ1-1; clone_size: -; d_call: -; v_call: TRBV18; cdr3_aa: CASSSLQGRHTEAFF; cdr3_nt: TGTGCCAGCTCATCTTTACAGGGAAGGCACACTGAAGCTTTCTTT
j_call: TRBJ2-7; clone_size: -; d_call: -; v_call: TRBV4-1; cdr3_aa: CASSQGSGYEQYF; cdr3_nt: TGCGCCAGCAGCCAAGGGTCCGGCTACGAGCAGTACTTC
j_call: TRBJ2-7; clone_size: -; d_call: -; v_call: TRBV2; cdr3_aa: CASSVGPGQYEQYF; cdr3_nt: TGTGCCAGCAGTGTGGGTCCAGGCCAGTACGAGCAGTACTTC
j_call: TRBJ1-1; clone_size: -; d_call: TRBD1; v_call: TRBV4-3; cdr3_aa: CASSQEMGQGYMYTEAFF; cdr3_nt: TGCGCCAGCAGCCAAGAGATGGGACAGGGTTACATGTATACTGAAGCTTTCTTT
j_call: TRBJ2-7; clone_size: once; d_call: TRBD2; v_call: TRBV4-1; cdr3_aa: CASSQGVAGGIYEQYF; cdr3_nt: TGCGCCAGCAGCCAAGGAGTTGCGGGAGGGATCTACGAGCAGTACTTC
j_call: TRBJ2-3; clone_size: -; d_call: -; v_call: TRBV19; cdr3_aa: CASSIEQLADTQYF; cdr3_nt: TGTGCCAGTAGTATAGAGCAGTTAGCAGATACGCAGTATTTT
j_call: TRBJ2-5; clone_size: once; d_call: -; v_call: TRBV14; cdr3_aa: CASSQSTPGSWETQYF; cdr3_nt: TGTGCCAGCAGCCAAAGTACCCCCGGAAGTTGGGAGACCCAGTACTTC
j_call: TRBJ2-7; clone_size: -; d_call: -; v_call: TRBV6-1; cdr3_aa: CASIFGYEQYF; cdr3_nt: TGTGCCAGCATTTTTGGTTACGAGCAGTACTTC
j_call: TRBJ2-7; clone_size: -; d_call: TRBD1; v_call: TRBV11-2; cdr3_aa: CASSARWTGISYEQYF; cdr3_nt: TGTGCCAGCAGCGCACGGTGGACAGGGATCTCCTACGAGCAGTACTTC
j_call: TRBJ2-3; clone_size: -; d_call: -; v_call: TRBV27; cdr3_aa: CASSLLVQSTDTQYF; cdr3_nt: TGTGCCAGCAGTTTATTGGTGCAGAGCACAGATACGCAGTATTTT
j_call: TRBJ2-1; clone_size: -; d_call: -; v_call: TRBV27; cdr3_aa: CASSFGGSYNEQFF; cdr3_nt: TGTGCCAGCAGTTTTGGGGGATCCTACAATGAGCAGTTCTTC
j_call: TRBJ2-7; clone_size: -; d_call: -; v_call: TRBV28; cdr3_aa: CASSPGHSFYEQYF; cdr3_nt: TGTGCCAGCAGTCCGGGACACTCTTTCTACGAGCAGTACTTC
j_call: TRBJ2-1; clone_size: -; d_call: TRBD1; v_call: TRBV27; cdr3_aa: CASSLGQVSYNEQFF; cdr3_nt: TGTGCCAGCAGTTTAGGACAGGTCTCCTACAATGAGCAGTTCTTC
j_call: TRBJ2-6; clone_size: -; d_call: -; v_call: TRBV9; cdr3_aa: CASSVEVRPGANVLTF; cdr3_nt: TGTGCCAGCAGCGTAGAGGTTCGGCCTGGGGCCAACGTCCTGACTTTC
j_call: TRBJ1-5; clone_size: -; d_call: -; v_call: TRBV5-1; cdr3_aa: CASSLFPLSNQPQHF; cdr3_nt: TGCGCCAGCAGCTTGTTTCCACTTAGCAATCAGCCCCAGCATTTT
j_call: TRBJ2-7; clone_size: -; d_call: TRBD2; v_call: TRBV28; cdr3_aa: CASSLGWTSIYEQYF; cdr3_nt: TGTGCCAGCAGTTTAGGGTGGACTAGCATCTACGAGCAGTACTTC
j_call: TRBJ2-1; clone_size: -; d_call: TRBD2; v_call: TRBV19; cdr3_aa: CASSIAGGAYNEQFF; cdr3_nt: TGTGCCAGTAGTATAGCGGGAGGGGCCTACAATGAGCAGTTCTTC
j_call: TRBJ1-4; clone_size: -; d_call: -; v_call: TRBV7-9; cdr3_aa: CASSLVGTVDEKLFF; cdr3_nt: TGTGCCAGCAGCTTAGTAGGAACAGTGGATGAAAAACTGTTTTTT
j_call: TRBJ2-7; clone_size: -; d_call: -; v_call: TRBV6-1; cdr3_aa: CASGLKSYEQYF; cdr3_nt: TGTGCCAGCGGACTGAAATCCTACGAGCAGTACTTC
j_call: TRBJ2-2; clone_size: -; d_call: -; v_call: TRBV21-1; cdr3_aa: CASSLKRGSWAGELFF; cdr3_nt: TGTGCCAGCAGCCTCAAGCGGGGATCGTGGGCCGGGGAGCTGTTTTTT
j_call: TRBJ1-1; clone_size: -; d_call: -; v_call: TRBV5-6; cdr3_aa: CASSLLGRGTEAFF; cdr3_nt: TGTGCCAGCAGCTTGTTGGGGCGGGGCACTGAAGCTTTCTTT
j_call: TRBJ2-3; clone_size: -; d_call: -; v_call: TRBV7-8; cdr3_aa: CASGPPSSHTDTQYF; cdr3_nt: TGTGCCAGCGGGCCGCCTTCGTCCCACACAGATACGCAGTATTTT
j_call: TRBJ2-7; clone_size: -; d_call: TRBD1; v_call: TRBV18; cdr3_aa: CASSPPEQGGYEQYF; cdr3_nt: TGTGCCAGCTCACCACCGGAACAGGGGGGATACGAGCAGTACTTC
j_call: TRBJ1-1; clone_size: few; d_call: TRBD1; v_call: TRBV29-1; cdr3_aa: CSVEGQAEAFF; cdr3_nt: TGCAGCGTCGAGGGACAGGCCGAAGCTTTCTTT
j_call: TRBJ2-1; clone_size: -; d_call: TRBD2; v_call: TRBV19; cdr3_aa: CASSWSSGSYNEQFF; cdr3_nt: TGTGCCAGTAGTTGGTCTAGCGGGAGTTACAATGAGCAGTTCTTC
j_call: TRBJ2-7; clone_size: -; d_call: -; v_call: TRBV11-3; cdr3_aa: CASSFGFGLEQYF; cdr3_nt: TGTGCCAGCAGCTTCGGATTTGGGCTCGAGCAGTACTTC
j_call: TRBJ1-5; clone_size: once; d_call: -; v_call: TRBV6-1; cdr3_aa: CASSDRKNQPQHF; cdr3_nt: TGTGCCAGCAGTGACAGAAAAAATCAGCCCCAGCATTTT
j_call: TRBJ2-5; clone_size: -; d_call: -; v_call: TRBV7-9; cdr3_aa: CASRPQWGGETQYF; cdr3_nt: TGTGCCAGCAGGCCCCAATGGGGTGGGGAGACCCAGTACTTC
j_call: TRBJ1-4; clone_size: -; d_call: -; v_call: TRBV6-5; cdr3_aa: CASSYSKRGGEKLFF; cdr3_nt: TGTGCCAGCAGTTACTCGAAAAGGGGGGGAGAAAAACTGTTTTTT